This record looks at one T cell receptor (beta chain) sequence and its context. Measured with immunoSEQ multiplex PCR; TCRdb has only the in-frame clones, and not every one. The sample yields 800,000 or so clones, around 96% seen once. This sample was taken from a study of shared clonotypes between healthy human individuals. The CDR3 loop spans 15 amino acids. The junction had 10 bases not matched to a gene; V was cut back by 6 bases and J by 2 bases. Per the germline V gene, CDR1 is MDHEN and CDR2 is SYDVKM. In the naive CD8 group, cells lacked CD45RO and were positively selected for CCR7, so terminally differentiated effector memory CD45RA+ cells were left out.

Sequencing was done on a sample of naive CD8+ T cells sorted from blood. The chain recombines TRBV28 with TRBJ2-7; TRBD2 matches at 7 bases. This clonotype originated in a man between 25 and 39 years old in good health. The CDR3 region is CASSSGEGFPYEQYF. In DNA, the CDR3 is TGTGCCAGCAGCTCCGGGGAGGGGTTCCCCTACGAGCAGTACTTC.